The 32 T cell receptor beta chains reported below all come from one sample, sequenced in a study of shared clonotypes between healthy human individuals. Clones were sequenced by immunoSEQ multiplex PCR, and TCRdb holds only the in-frame ones, with some missing. The repertoire includes over 100,000 clones, under 70% of them detected once, and about a quarter sits in the top ten. Sequenced: memory CD8+ T cells sorted from blood. The subset is: CD45RO+ cells pooled with CCR7-negative TemRA cells. The receptors were gathered from a woman in her thirties in good health.

The chain joins TRBV11-3 to TRBJ2-1; 7 bases fit TRBD2. CDR3 length: 16 residues. Germline values: CDR1 SGHNT, CDR2 YENEEA. With V trimmed by 0 bases and J by 4 bases, 6 bases remained unmatched. In nucleotides, the CDR3 is TGTGCCAGCAGCTTAGATTTGAGCGGGGCGTACAATGAGCAGTTCTTC. Protein product: CASSLDLSGAYNEQFF.

The chain carries TRBV7-4 and TRBJ2-1; TRBD2 matches 7 bases. Per germline, CDR1 SGHVT and CDR2 SQSDAQ. V lost 3 bases and J lost 6; bases outside the gene matches: 11. The CDR3 sequence is 16 residues long. The CDR3 here is CASSFSGKGGTNEQFF. CDR3 nucleotides: TGTGCCAGCAGCTTCTCTGGGAAGGGAGGGACCAATGAGCAGTTCTTC.

This chain connects TRBV27 to TRBJ2-3; 12 bases map to TRBD2. The CDR3 covers 17 residues. With 3 bases clipped from V and 0 bases from J, the junction kept 4 bases outside the gene matches. Germline V gene lookup returns CDR1 MNHEY and CDR2 SMNVEV (reference sequence). The CDR3 coding sequence is TGTGCCAGCAGTTTCCGGACTAGCGGGACTAGCACAGATACGCAGTATTTT. Translation: CASSFRTSGTSTDTQYF.

The genes are TRBV19 and TRBJ1-2, with D unresolved. With 7 bases removed from V and 5 bases from J, the gap between germline ends came to 14 bases. Germline V gene lookup returns CDR1 LNHDA and CDR2 SQIVND (reference sequence). The CDR3 is 13 residues long. The CDR3 spells CASTIVGEYGYTF. The CDR3 DNA reads TGTGCCAGTACCATAGTTGGAGAATATGGCTACACCTTC.

DNA for the CDR3: TGTGCCATCAGGGAAGCGGGAGGGTCCTACGAGCAGTACTTC. It is translated as CAIREAGGSYEQYF. V gene TRBV10-3 combines with J gene TRBJ2-7; 10 bases map to TRBD2. The CDR3 runs to 14 residues. Germline assignment: CDR1 ENHRY and CDR2 SYGVKD. Unmatched junction bases numbered 3, after V lost 6 bases and J lost 1 base.

V usage is TRBV5-4 and J usage is TRBJ2-1; unclear D gene. The CDR3 covers 14 residues. Germline CDR1 is SGHNT and CDR2 is YYREEE (reference sequence). The V end lost 4 bases, the J end lost 6 bases, and 14 bases lay between the germline ends. CDR3 coding DNA: TGTGCCAGCAGCCGGCGGTGGTGGGGCAATGAGCAGTTCTTC. Amino acids: CASSRRWWGNEQFF.

This sequence joins TRBV2 and TRBJ1-2; TRBD1 might be the D (5 bases). Germline CDR1 SNHLY, CDR2 FYNNEI. Deletions cut 7 bases from V and 7 bases from J, with 16 bases between. The CDR3 covers 13 residues. CDR3 protein: CASTPDGGTGYTF. The CDR3 DNA reads as TGTGCCAGCACCCCGGATGGGGGTACTGGCTACACCTTC.

V gene TRBV6-6 combines with J gene TRBJ2-3; D is ambiguous. V gave up 0 bases and J gave up 6 bases, with 7 bases separating them. This CDR3 comprises 13 residues. Germline V gives CDR1 MNHNY, CDR2 SVGAGI (reference sequence). The CDR3 DNA is TGTGCCAGCAGTTACTCAAGAGCCGATACGCAGTATTTT. Translation: CASSYSRADTQYF.

This clone is a singleton in its sample. The V gene is TRBV6-1, the J gene TRBJ1-2; 7 bases map to TRBD1. In germline, CDR1 is MNHNS, CDR2 SASEGT. This CDR3 region has 16 residues. V gave up 4 bases and J gave up 2 bases; unmatched junction bases: 10. The CDR3 bases are TGTGCCAGCAGTGTAATATCAGGGGGAGGGAACTATGGCTACACCTTC. This sequence encodes CASSVISGGGNYGYTF.

V usage is TRBV29-1 and J usage is TRBJ1-1, with D maybe TRBD1 (5 bases). The length of the CDR3 is 11 residues. Germline V lookup: CDR1 SQVTM, CDR2 ANQGSEA. Trimming stripped 4 bases from V and 10 bases from J, with 13 bases between. CDR3 nucleotides: TGCAGCGTTGTGGGACCGGGCACAGCTTTCTTT. Its protein product is CSVVGPGTAFF.

This clone was counted between two and nine times. The chain couples TRBV29-1 to TRBJ2-5, with TRBD2 matching 8 bases. V trimming: 3 bases; J trimming: 1 base; junction bases outside the gene matches: 1. CDR1 is SQVTM, CDR2 ANQGSEA, per germline. This CDR3 has 13 amino acids. The DNA for the CDR3 is TGCAGCGTTGATGGACTAGCCCAAGAGACCCAGTACTTC. It translates to CSVDGLAQETQYF. The full variable domain, its missing parts supplied by reference TRBV29-1 and TRBJ2-5, is SAVISQKPSRDICQRGTSLTIQCQVDSQVTMMFWYRQQPGQSLTLIATANQGSEATYESGFVIDKFPISRPNLTFSTLTVSNMSPEDSSIYLCSVDGLAQETQYFGPGTRLLVL.

The chain uses TRBV7-4 and TRBJ1-2; 7 nucleotides align to TRBD1. Per the germline V gene, CDR1 is SGHVT and CDR2 is SQSDAQ. The length of the CDR3 is 15 residues. J was trimmed by 4 bases and V by 10 bases; bases with no gene match: 15. As DNA, the CDR3 is TGTGCCAACCCGACAGGGACGGTGGCTACCTATGGCTACACCTTC. Its protein product is CANPTGTVATYGYTF.

The chain employs TRBV15 and TRBJ2-1, with 10 bases fitting TRBD2. V lost 0 bases and J lost 9; bases outside the gene matches: 5. The CDR3 consists of 15 residues. Germline CDR1 reads LNHNV; CDR2 reads YYDKDF (reference sequence). The CDR3 here is CATSREAGGPSEQFF. The CDR3, as DNA: TGTGCCACCAGCAGAGAAGCGGGAGGGCCGTCTGAGCAGTTCTTC. Using reference TRBV15 and TRBJ2-1 for the parts outside the CDR3, the full variable domain is DAMVIQNPRYQVTQFGKPVTLSCSQTLNHNVMYWYQQKSSQAPKLLFHYYDKDFNNEADTPDNFQSRRPNTSFCFLDIRSPGLGDTAMYLCATSREAGGPSEQFFGPGTRLTVL.

The chain links TRBV18 to TRBJ1-1; D remains ambiguous. The CDR3 length is 14 residues. The V gene lost 2 bases and the J gene lost 1 base, with 8 bases spanning the gap. Germline CDR1 reads KGHSH; CDR2 reads LQKENI. The CDR3 protein is CASSPTTANTEAFF. Here the CDR3 DNA reads TGTGCCAGCTCACCAACAACAGCGAACACTGAAGCTTTCTTT.

The chain links TRBV13 to TRBJ1-1; no reliable D call. From germline, CDR1 is PRHDT and CDR2 FYEKMQ (reference sequence). This CDR3 spans 15 amino acids. V lost 4 bases and J 6 bases, leaving 18 bases between the germline ends. The CDR3 DNA is TGTGCCAGCAGCTCTCAGCCGTCCCCCATGGCTGAAGCTTTCTTT. This encodes CASSSQPSPMAEAFF.

The count of this clone is one. This sequence joins TRBV25-1 and TRBJ1-5; maybe TRBD1 (5 bases). Trimming left V 3 bases short and J 3 bases short, with 21 bases between. The CDR3 contains 18 residues. CDR1 is MGHDK, CDR2 SYGVNS, per germline. The CDR3 DNA reads as TGTGCCAGCAGTGAGGGTCCGGGACGGTCGGTAGACAATCAGCCCCAGCATTTT. This sequence encodes CASSEGPGRSVDNQPQHF.

The rearrangement joins TRBV15 to TRBJ2-7; D unresolved. Germline CDR1 and CDR2: LNHNV and YYDKDF (reference sequence). V lost 5 bases and J 3 bases, leaving 11 bases between the germline ends. The length of the CDR3 is 13 residues. CDR3 residues: CATSPFLLYEQYF. The CDR3 bases are TGTGCCACCAGCCCATTCCTACTCTACGAGCAGTACTTC.

The chain has TRBV28 and TRBJ2-1; 15 positions match TRBD2. The CDR3 has 18 residues. Germline lookup yields CDR1 MDHEN and CDR2 SYDVKM. V was clipped by 4 bases and J by 5 bases; unmatched bases: 9. In DNA, the CDR3 is TGTGCCAGCAGTTCCATGGGGACTAGCGGGAGGCAGGACAATGAGCAGTTCTTC. Translation gives CASSSMGTSGRQDNEQFF.

In its sample, this clone was seen a few times. This chain uses TRBV19 with TRBJ2-6, with 8 bases lining up with TRBD1. In germline, CDR1 is LNHDA, CDR2 SQIVND (reference sequence). This CDR3 comprises 14 residues. V shed 9 bases and J 2 bases; nucleotides not matched to a gene: 3. CDR3 in DNA: TGTGCCAGCTGGACAGGGACTGGGGCCAACGTCCTGACTTTC. Its translation is CASWTGTGANVLTF.

The chain uses TRBV2 and TRBJ2-7; D perhaps matches TRBD2 (5 bases). The V gene lost 5 bases and the J gene lost 6 bases, with 8 bases spanning the gap. The CDR3 is made up of 11 amino acids. Germline V gene data show CDR1 as SNHLY and CDR2 as FYNNEI. The DNA of the CDR3 is TGTGCCAGCAGTTCTAGCCTCGAGCAGTACTTC. The encoded protein is CASSSSLEQYF. Based on the CDR3 plus reference TRBV2 and TRBJ2-7, the full variable domain is EPEVTQTPSHQVTQMGQEVILRCVPISNHLYFYWYRQILGQKVEFLVSFYNNEISEKSEIFDDQFSVERPDGSNFTLKIRSTKLEDSAMYFCASSSSLEQYFGPGTRLTVT.

This clone has just one count. The chain uses TRBV11-2 and TRBJ1-5; D is undetermined. Germline CDR1 SGHAT, CDR2 FQNNGV. The CDR3 is 15 amino acids. Trimming took 10 bases from V and 5 from J, leaving 21 bases between them. In DNA, the CDR3 is TGTGCCAACTATCACCCTCTGTGGGTGGATCAGCCCCAGCATTTT. This sequence encodes CANYHPLWVDQPQHF.

This clone came up once. The rearrangement links TRBV4-1 to TRBJ2-1; 8 nucleotides align to TRBD2. The CDR3 spans 17 residues. V was clipped by 0 bases and J by 7 bases; unmatched bases: 11. Germline CDR1 MGHRA, CDR2 YSYEKL. As DNA, the CDR3 is TGCGCCAGCAGCCAAGATATGATCCTAGCGGGTAAGAATGAGCAGTTCTTC. It yields the protein CASSQDMILAGKNEQFF.

The rearrangement links TRBV4-1 to TRBJ2-1; the match to TRBD2 covers 10 bases. CDR1 is MGHRA, CDR2 YSYEKL, per germline. The CDR3 has 16 residues. V shed 9 bases and J 0 bases; nucleotides not matched to a gene: 8. The CDR3: CASRASGSISYNEQFF. In DNA, the CDR3 is TGCGCCAGTAGGGCTAGCGGGAGTATCTCCTACAATGAGCAGTTCTTC.

There are a few counts of this clone. V gene TRBV2 combines with J gene TRBJ1-1; 9 bases match TRBD1. CDR1 and CDR2 (germline): SNHLY, FYNNEI. With 6 bases clipped from V and 5 bases from J, the junction kept 4 bases outside the gene matches. The CDR3 is made up of 13 amino acids. The CDR3 loop is CASRGDRETEAFF. In DNA, the CDR3 is TGTGCCAGCAGGGGGGACAGGGAGACTGAAGCTTTCTTT.

Turning to this clone: Only one base separates this from a far larger clonotype, so it likely reflects a read error. Additional DNA sequences in this sample encode the identical CDR3. CDR3 coding DNA: TGTGCCAGCAGCGTAGCCTGGGGCACCGGGGAGCTGTTTTTT. This encodes CASSVAWGTGELFF. This rearrangement joins TRBV9 to TRBJ2-2; D remains unclear. This CDR3 comprises 14 residues. V lost 0 bases, J lost 4 bases, and 7 bases lay in between. Germline-derived CDR1 and CDR2 are SGDLS and YYNGEE.

This clone was counted between two and nine times. The chain combines TRBV6-1 with TRBJ2-5; 9 bases agree with TRBD1. Germline CDR1 and CDR2: MNHNS and SASEGT. The CDR3 consists of 14 residues. With V trimmed by 6 bases and J by 1 base, 3 bases remained unmatched. CDR3 coding DNA: TGTGCCAGCAGAGTGGGACAGGGCCAAGAGACCCAGTACTTC. Translating gives CASRVGQGQETQYF.

The chain has TRBV30 and TRBJ2-1; 9 nucleotides align to TRBD2. This CDR3 contains 17 residues. Germline CDR1 is GTSNPN and CDR2 is SVGIG (reference sequence). V lost 5 bases, J lost 6 bases, and 17 bases stayed unmatched. CDR3 protein: CAWDRGGRAFFSNEQFF. CDR3 DNA sequence: TGTGCCTGGGATAGGGGCGGGAGGGCCTTTTTCTCCAATGAGCAGTTCTTC.

This clone was seen a single time. The chain combines TRBV5-4 with TRBJ1-6, with 7 positions matching TRBD1. Per germline, CDR1 SGHNT and CDR2 YYREEE (reference sequence). The CDR3 is made up of 15 amino acids. J lost 4 bases, V lost 4 bases, and 5 bases had no gene match. CDR3 region: CASSPRDSYNSPLHF. Written as DNA, the CDR3 is TGTGCCAGCAGCCCCCGGGACAGTTATAATTCACCCCTCCACTTT.

The table lists this clone with a count of one. The J gene is TRBJ2-5, the V gene TRBV7-6; perhaps TRBD2 as D (5 bases). Germline V gives CDR1 SGHVS, CDR2 FNYEAQ. CDR3 length equals 13 residues. The ends were cut back, 5 bases at V and 3 bases at J, with 10 bases in the middle. CDR3 sequence (DNA): TGTGCCAGCAGCCAACGAGGGAAAGAGACCCAGTACTTC. Translating it yields CASSQRGKETQYF.

V usage is TRBV7-8 and J usage is TRBJ1-5; D might be TRBD1 (6 bases). This CDR3 has 14 amino acids. Trimming removed 4 bases at V and 6 bases at J, with 13 bases between. Germline CDR1 SGHVS, CDR2 FQNEAQ. DNA for the CDR3: TGTGCCAGCAGCTGGACGAAAGGGGGTCAGCCCCAGCATTTT. Its translation: CASSWTKGGQPQHF.

The rearrangement links TRBV27 to TRBJ2-1; D possibly matches TRBD1 or TRBD2 (6 bases each). Germline V CDR1 and CDR2: MNHEY, SMNVEV (reference sequence). CDR3 length: 15 residues. V dropped 5 bases and J dropped 7 bases, with 18 bases sitting between them. The CDR3 is CASSPVRERGNEQFF. CDR3 DNA: TGTGCCAGCAGTCCGGTACGGGAGAGGGGGAATGAGCAGTTCTTC.

The chain has TRBV7-8 and TRBJ2-7, with TRBD1 identical over 8 bases. The length of the CDR3 is 17 residues. V trimming: 0 bases; J trimming: 2 bases; junction bases outside the gene matches: 9. Germline-derived CDR1 and CDR2 are SGHVS and FQNEAQ. The CDR3 DNA reads as TGTGCCAGCAGCTTAGCGCGTGGGACAGGCCTTACCTACGAGCAGTACTTC. Translated: CASSLARGTGLTYEQYF. The whole variable domain, remainder taken from reference TRBV7-8 and TRBJ2-7, is GAGVSQSPRYKVAKRGQDVALRCDPISGHVSLFWYQQALGQGPEFLTYFQNEAQLDKSGLPSDRFFAERPEGSVSTLKIQRTQQEDSAVYLCASSLARGTGLTYEQYFGPGTRLTVT.